This T cell receptor (beta chain) was recorded in a study of blood T cell repertoires in COVID-19. Study context: Samples came from the United States, Italy and Spain, spanning acute and convalescent COVID-19. In each case, the material was cDNA or gDNA derived from T cells, B-cell-depleted T cells, or PBMCs.

Study processing details: From reference gene primer amplification, estimates of nucleated cell counts were derived. The protocol was immunoSEQ multiplex PCR, while the TCRdb copy is restricted to in-frame clones and leaves out a portion. V and J calls and clone size come straight from that table; D and trimming were deduced from the DNA. The repertoire includes some 350,000 clones, more than 75% of them detected once, and 3% sits in the top ten. This clone showed up many times. Trimming stripped 1 base from V and 4 bases from J, with 16 bases between. Germline loops: CDR1 LGHDT, CDR2 YNNKEL (reference sequence). This CDR3 contains 16 residues.

V usage is TRBV3-1 (or the pseudogene TRBV3-2) and J usage is TRBJ2-5, with a possible D match to TRBD2 (7 bases). The clonotype comes from a human donor in a cohort sampled during active COVID-19. The sample comprised peripheral blood. The CDR3 sequence: CASSQGAGAQGETQYF. In DNA, the CDR3 is TGTGCCAGCAGCCAAGGGGCGGGGGCCCAGGGAGAGACCCAGTACTTC.